Presented here are 7 T cell receptor beta chains from one specimen sequenced in a study of PD-1 blockade in classical Hodgkin lymphoma. Time point in this sample: cycle 4 day 1 (C4D1), after 6 weeks of nivolumab. All patients relapsed after autologous stem cell transplantation, and brentuximab vedotin exposure varied. Profiled with immunoSEQ multiplex PCR; TCRdb holds only in-frame clones, not every one. The table lists around 30,000 clones, less than 75% of them singletons. Source: peripheral blood mononuclear cells (PBMCs), taken before the fourth cycle of nivolumab. Receptors originate from a human donor with classical Hodgkin lymphoma.

The V call is TRBV14, the J call TRBJ2-7; a possible D gene is TRBD2 (5 bases). Germline V gene data show CDR1 as SGHDN and CDR2 as FVKESK. The V and J ends lost 4 bases and 6 bases respectively, with 10 bases between them. The CDR3 totals 12 residues. CDR3 coding DNA: TGTGCCAGCAGCCGAGGGTGGAGCGAGCAGTACTTC. Its protein is CASSRGWSEQYF.

The gene calls are TRBV7-9 and TRBJ2-7; D possibly uses TRBD1 or TRBD2 (5 bases each). The germline gives CDR1 SEHNR, CDR2 FQNEAQ (reference sequence). V was clipped by 1 base and J by 7 bases, with 14 bases between them. The CDR3 is made up of 14 amino acids. CDR3 coding DNA: TGTGCCAGCAGCTTAGGGGTAGGGGAGAATGAGCAGTACTTC. Its protein product is CASSLGVGENEQYF.

This clone occurred a few times. The chain is built from TRBV27 and TRBJ1-4; D perhaps matches TRBD1 (6 bases). CDR1 and CDR2 (germline): MNHEY, SMNVEV (reference sequence). Trimming removed 3 bases at V and 6 bases at J, with 11 bases between. The CDR3 spans 14 residues. The CDR3 coding sequence is TGTGCCAGCAGTTTCTCCCAGGGGTATGAAAAACTGTTTTTT. As protein: CASSFSQGYEKLFF.

The rearrangement joins TRBV6-5 to TRBJ1-4, with unresolved D. Trimming took 3 bases from V and 6 from J, leaving 14 bases between them. CDR1 and CDR2 (germline): MNHEY, SVGAGI. This CDR3 is 15 amino acids long. The CDR3 nucleotides read TGTGCCAGCAGTTATCAGCAGGCCGAACATGAAAAACTGTTTTTT. The encoded protein is CASSYQQAEHEKLFF.

The chain couples TRBV5-6 to TRBJ1-1; no firm D call. The CDR3 spans 15 residues. Germline assignment: CDR1 SGHDT and CDR2 YYEEEE. Trimming cost V 3 bases and J 1 base, with 13 bases left between them. The CDR3 coding sequence is TGTGCCAGCAGCTCTATACAAGACGGGAACACTGAAGCTTTCTTT. The encoded protein is CASSSIQDGNTEAFF.

This clone has just a few counts. This chain uses TRBV30 with TRBJ2-1, with a tentative D call TRBD2 (5 bases). This CDR3 contains 12 residues. V was shortened by 6 bases and J by 9 bases, with 15 bases between the two germline ends. Germline CDR1 reads GTSNPN; CDR2 reads SVGIG (reference sequence). CDR3 protein: CACRSGKGEQFF. CDR3 nucleotides: TGTGCCTGCCGGTCGGGGAAAGGTGAGCAGTTCTTC.

The rearrangement joins TRBV27 to TRBJ2-7; 11 bases match TRBD2. The CDR3 has 16 amino acids. Germline-derived CDR1 and CDR2 are MNHEY and SMNVEV (reference sequence). Trimming removed 5 bases from V and 1 base from J; junction bases left unmatched: 7. CDR3 DNA: TGTGCCAGCAGTCGTAGCGGGGGGGACCATTCCTACGAGCAGTACTTC. Translation: CASSRSGGDHSYEQYF.